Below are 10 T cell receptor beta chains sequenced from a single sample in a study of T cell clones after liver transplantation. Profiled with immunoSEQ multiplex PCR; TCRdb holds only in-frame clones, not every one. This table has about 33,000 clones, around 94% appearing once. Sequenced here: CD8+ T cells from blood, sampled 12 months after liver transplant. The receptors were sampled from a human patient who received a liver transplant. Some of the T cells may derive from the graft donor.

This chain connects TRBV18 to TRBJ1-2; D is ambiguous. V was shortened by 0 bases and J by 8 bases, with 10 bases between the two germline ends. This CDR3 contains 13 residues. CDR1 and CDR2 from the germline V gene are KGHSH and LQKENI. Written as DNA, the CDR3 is TGTGCCAGCTCACCACCGGCCGCCCCAGGCTACACCTTC. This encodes CASSPPAAPGYTF.

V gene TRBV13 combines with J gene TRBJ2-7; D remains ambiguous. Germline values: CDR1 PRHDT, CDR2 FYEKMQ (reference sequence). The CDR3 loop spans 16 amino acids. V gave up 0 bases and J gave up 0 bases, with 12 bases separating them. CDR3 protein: CASSLGPHGVSYEQYF. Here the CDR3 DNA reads TGTGCCAGCAGCTTAGGGCCTCATGGAGTCTCCTACGAGCAGTACTTC.

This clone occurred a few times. CDR3 residues: CATSAGAFLSGANVLTF. CDR3 nucleotides: TGTGCCACCAGCGCCGGGGCCTTTCTCTCTGGGGCCAACGTCCTGACTTTC. The rearrangement uses TRBV15 and TRBJ2-6; D possibly matches TRBD1 or TRBD2 (5 bases each). Germline CDR1 reads LNHNV; CDR2 reads YYDKDF (reference sequence). This CDR3 is built from 17 residues. V was shortened by 5 bases and J by 0 bases, with 14 bases between the two germline ends.

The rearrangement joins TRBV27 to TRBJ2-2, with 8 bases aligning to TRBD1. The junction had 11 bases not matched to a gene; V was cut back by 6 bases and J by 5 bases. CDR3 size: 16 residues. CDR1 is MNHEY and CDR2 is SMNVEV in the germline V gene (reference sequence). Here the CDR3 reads CASSRSRTGMTGELFF. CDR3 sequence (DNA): TGTGCCAGCAGCAGATCAAGGACAGGGATGACCGGGGAGCTGTTTTTT.

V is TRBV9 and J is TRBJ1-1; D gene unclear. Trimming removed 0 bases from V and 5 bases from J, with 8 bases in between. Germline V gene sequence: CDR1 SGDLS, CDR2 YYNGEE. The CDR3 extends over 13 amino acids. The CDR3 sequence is CASSVDTETEAFF. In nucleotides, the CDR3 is TGTGCCAGCAGCGTAGACACAGAAACTGAAGCTTTCTTT.

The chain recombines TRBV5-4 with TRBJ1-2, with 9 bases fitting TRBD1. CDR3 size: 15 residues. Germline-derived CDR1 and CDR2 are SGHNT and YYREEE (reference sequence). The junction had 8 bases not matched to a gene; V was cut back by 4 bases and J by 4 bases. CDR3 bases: TGTGCCAGCAGCCGGGGACAGGGTACGACCTATGGCTACACCTTC. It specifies CASSRGQGTTYGYTF. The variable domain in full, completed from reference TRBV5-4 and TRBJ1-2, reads ETGVTQSPTHLIKTRGQQVTLRCSSQSGHNTVSWYQQALGQGPQFIFQYYREEENGRGNFPPRFSGLQFPNYSSELNVNALELDDSALYLCASSRGQGTTYGYTFGSGTRLTVV.

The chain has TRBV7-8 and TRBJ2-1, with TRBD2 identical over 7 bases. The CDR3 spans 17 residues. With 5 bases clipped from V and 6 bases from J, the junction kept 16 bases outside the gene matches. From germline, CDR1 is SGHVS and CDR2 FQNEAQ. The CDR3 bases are TGTGCCAGCAGCCAACCCGCCGATGCGGGAGCTGCCAATGAGCAGTTCTTC. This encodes CASSQPADAGAANEQFF.

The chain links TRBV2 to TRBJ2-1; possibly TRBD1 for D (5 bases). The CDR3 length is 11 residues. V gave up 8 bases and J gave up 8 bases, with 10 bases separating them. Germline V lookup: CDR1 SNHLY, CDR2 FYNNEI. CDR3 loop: CASLGVYEQFF. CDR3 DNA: TGTGCCAGCCTAGGGGTCTATGAGCAGTTCTTC.

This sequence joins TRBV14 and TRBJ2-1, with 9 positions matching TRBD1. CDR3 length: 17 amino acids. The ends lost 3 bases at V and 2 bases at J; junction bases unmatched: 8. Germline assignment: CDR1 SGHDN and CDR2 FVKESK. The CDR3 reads CASSQDLRTGAYNEQFF. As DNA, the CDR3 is TGTGCCAGCAGCCAGGACCTAAGGACAGGGGCCTACAATGAGCAGTTCTTC. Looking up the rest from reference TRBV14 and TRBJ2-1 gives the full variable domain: EAGVTQFPSHSVIEKGQTVTLRCDPISGHDNLYWYRRVMGKEIKFLLHFVKESKQDESGMPNNRFLAERTGGTYSTLKVQPAELEDSGVYFCASSQDLRTGAYNEQFFGPGTRLTVL.

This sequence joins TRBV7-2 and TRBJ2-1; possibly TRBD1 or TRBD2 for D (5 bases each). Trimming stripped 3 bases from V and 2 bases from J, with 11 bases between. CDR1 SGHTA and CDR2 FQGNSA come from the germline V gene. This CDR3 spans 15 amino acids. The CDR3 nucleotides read TGTGCCAGCAGCTTCAGTGGGGGAACCTACAATGAGCAGTTCTTC. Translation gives CASSFSGGTYNEQFF. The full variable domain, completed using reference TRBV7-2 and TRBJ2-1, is GAGVSQSPSNKVTEKGKDVELRCDPISGHTALYWYRQSLGQGLEFLIYFQGNSAPDKSGLPSDRFSAERTGGSVSTLTIQRTQQEDSAVYLCASSFSGGTYNEQFFGPGTRLTVL.